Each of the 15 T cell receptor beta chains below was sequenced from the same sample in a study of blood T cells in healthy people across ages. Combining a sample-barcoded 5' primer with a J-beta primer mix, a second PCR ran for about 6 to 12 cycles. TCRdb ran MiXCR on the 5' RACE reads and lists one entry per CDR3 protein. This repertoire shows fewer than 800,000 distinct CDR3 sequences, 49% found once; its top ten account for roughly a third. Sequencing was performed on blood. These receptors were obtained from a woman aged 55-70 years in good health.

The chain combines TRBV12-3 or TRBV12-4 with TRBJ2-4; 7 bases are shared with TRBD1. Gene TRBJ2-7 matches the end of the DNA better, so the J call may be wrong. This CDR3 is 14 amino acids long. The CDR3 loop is CASSLRQGHYEQYF. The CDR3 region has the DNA TGTGCCAGCAGTTTGAGACAGGGACATTACGAGCAGTACTTC.

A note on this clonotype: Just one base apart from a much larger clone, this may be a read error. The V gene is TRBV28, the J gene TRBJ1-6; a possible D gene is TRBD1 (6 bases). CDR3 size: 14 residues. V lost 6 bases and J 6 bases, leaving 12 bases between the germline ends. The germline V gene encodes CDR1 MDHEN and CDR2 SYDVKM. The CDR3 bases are TGTGCCAGCAGACGACAGGTGTTTAATTCACCCCTCCACTTT. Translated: CASRRQVFNSPLHF.

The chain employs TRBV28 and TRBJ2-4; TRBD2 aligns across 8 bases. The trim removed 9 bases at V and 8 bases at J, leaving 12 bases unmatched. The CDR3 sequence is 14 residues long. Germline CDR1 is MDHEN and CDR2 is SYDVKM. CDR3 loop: CASSQSGSGDIQYF. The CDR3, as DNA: TGTGCCAGTAGTCAAAGCGGGAGTGGGGACATTCAGTACTTC.

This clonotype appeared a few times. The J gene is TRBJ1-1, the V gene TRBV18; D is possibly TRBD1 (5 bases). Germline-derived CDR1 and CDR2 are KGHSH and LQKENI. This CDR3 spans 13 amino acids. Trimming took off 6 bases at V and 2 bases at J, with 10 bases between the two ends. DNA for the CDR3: TGTGCCAGCTCCGAACAGGCTAACACTGAAGCTTTCTTT. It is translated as CASSEQANTEAFF. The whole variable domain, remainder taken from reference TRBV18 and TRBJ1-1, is NAGVMQNPRHLVRRRGQEARLRCSPMKGHSHVYWYRQLPEEGLKFMVYLQKENIIDESGMPKERFSAEFPKEGPSILRIQQVVRGDSAAYFCASSEQANTEAFFGQGTRLTVV.

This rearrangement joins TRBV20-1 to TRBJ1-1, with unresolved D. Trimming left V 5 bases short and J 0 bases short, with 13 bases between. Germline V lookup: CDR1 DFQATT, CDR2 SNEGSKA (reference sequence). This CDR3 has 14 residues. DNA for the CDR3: TGCAGTGCTGGACGAGGGTTTTTGAACACTGAAGCTTTCTTT. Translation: CSAGRGFLNTEAFF.

The CDR3 nucleotides read TGCAGTGCTAGAGATTGGGCAGGGGGTAGCAATCAGCCCCAGCATTTT. Translating it yields CSARDWAGGSNQPQHF. V and J are TRBV20-1 and TRBJ1-5, with TRBD1 matching over 7 bases. The V segment lost 0 bases and the J segment 0 bases; nucleotides outside the gene matches: 5. Looked up from germline, CDR1 is DFQATT and CDR2 is SNEGSKA (reference sequence). CDR3 length: 16 residues.

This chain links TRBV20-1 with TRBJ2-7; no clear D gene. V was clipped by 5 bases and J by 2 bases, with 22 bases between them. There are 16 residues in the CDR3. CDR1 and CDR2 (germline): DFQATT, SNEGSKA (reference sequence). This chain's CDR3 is CSAVDSRNRKTYEQYF. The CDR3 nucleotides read TGCAGTGCTGTCGACTCTCGCAACCGAAAGACCTACGAGCAGTACTTC.

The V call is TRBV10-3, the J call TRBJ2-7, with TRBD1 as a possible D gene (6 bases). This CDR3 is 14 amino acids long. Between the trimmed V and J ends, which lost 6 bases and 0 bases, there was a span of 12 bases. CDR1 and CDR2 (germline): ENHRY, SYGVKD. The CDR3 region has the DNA TGTGCCATCAGAGTACAGGGCCACTCCTACGAGCAGTACTTC. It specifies CAIRVQGHSYEQYF.

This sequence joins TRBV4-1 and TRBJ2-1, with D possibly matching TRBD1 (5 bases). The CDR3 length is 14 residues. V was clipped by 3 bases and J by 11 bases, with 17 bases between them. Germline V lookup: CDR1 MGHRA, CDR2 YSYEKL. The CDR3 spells CASSQGRQTPQQFF. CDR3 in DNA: TGCGCCAGCAGCCAGGGTCGACAGACTCCCCAGCAGTTCTTC.

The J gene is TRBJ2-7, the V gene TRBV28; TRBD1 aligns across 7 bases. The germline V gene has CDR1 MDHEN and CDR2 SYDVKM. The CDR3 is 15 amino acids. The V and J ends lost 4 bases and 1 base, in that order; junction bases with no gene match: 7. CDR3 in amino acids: CASSSPGQPSYEQYF. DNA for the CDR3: TGTGCCAGCAGTTCCCCGGGACAGCCGTCCTACGAGCAGTACTTC. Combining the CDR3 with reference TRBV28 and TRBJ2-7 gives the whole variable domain DVKVTQSSRYLVKRTGEKVFLECVQDMDHENMFWYRQDPGLGLRLIYFSYDVKMKEKGDIPEGYSVSREKKERFSLILESASTNQTSMYLCASSSPGQPSYEQYFGPGTRLTVT.

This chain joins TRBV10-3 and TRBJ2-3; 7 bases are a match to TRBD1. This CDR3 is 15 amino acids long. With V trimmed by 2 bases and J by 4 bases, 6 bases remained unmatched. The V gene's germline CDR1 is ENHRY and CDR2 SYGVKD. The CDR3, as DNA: TGTGCCATCAGTGAGCCTGGGACAGCGTCAGATACGCAGTATTTT. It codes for CAISEPGTASDTQYF.

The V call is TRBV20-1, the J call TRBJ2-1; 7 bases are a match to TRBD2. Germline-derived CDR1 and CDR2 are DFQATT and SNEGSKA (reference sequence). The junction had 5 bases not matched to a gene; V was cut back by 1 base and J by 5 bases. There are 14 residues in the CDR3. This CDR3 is CSARVAGADNEQFF. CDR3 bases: TGCAGTGCTAGAGTCGCGGGAGCTGACAATGAGCAGTTCTTC.

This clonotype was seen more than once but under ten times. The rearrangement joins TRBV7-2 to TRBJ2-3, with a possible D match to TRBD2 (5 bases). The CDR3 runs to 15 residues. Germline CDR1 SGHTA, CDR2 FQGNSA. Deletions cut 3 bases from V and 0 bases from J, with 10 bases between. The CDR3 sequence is CASSFPSISTDTQYF. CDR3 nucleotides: TGTGCCAGCAGCTTCCCTAGCATCAGCACAGATACGCAGTATTTT.

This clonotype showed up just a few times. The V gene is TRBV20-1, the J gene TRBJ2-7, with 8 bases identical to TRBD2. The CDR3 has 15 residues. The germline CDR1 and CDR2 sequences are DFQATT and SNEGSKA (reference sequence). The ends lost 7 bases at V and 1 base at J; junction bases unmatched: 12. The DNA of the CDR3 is TGCAGTGTTAGGGGATTTAGCGGGAAATCCTACGAGCAGTACTTC. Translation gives CSVRGFSGKSYEQYF.

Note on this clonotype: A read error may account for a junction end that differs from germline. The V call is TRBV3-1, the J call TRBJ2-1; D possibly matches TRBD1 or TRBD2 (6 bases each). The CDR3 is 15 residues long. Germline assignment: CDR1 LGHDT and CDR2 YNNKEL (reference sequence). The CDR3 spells CARSPPGASPNEQFF. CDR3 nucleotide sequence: TGTGCCCGCAGCCCGCCGGGGGCTAGCCCTAATGAGCAGTTCTTC.